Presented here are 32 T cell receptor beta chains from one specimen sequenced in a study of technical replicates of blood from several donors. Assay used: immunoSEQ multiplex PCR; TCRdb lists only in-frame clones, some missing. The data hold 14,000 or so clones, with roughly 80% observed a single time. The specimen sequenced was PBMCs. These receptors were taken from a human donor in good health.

Here the CDR3 DNA reads TGTGCCAGCAGCTGGGGACTAGCGGGTGACAATGAGCAGTTCTTC. Its protein is CASSWGLAGDNEQFF. The chain joins TRBV5-4 to TRBJ2-1; 12 nucleotides align to TRBD2. The CDR3 has 15 residues. The germline gives CDR1 SGHNT, CDR2 YYREEE (reference sequence). The junction had 3 bases not matched to a gene; V was cut back by 3 bases and J by 5 bases.

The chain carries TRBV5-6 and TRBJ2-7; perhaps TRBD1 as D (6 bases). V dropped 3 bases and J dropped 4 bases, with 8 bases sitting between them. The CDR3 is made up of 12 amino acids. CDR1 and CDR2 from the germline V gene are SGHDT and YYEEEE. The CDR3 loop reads CASSSQGYEQYF. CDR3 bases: TGTGCCAGCAGCTCACAGGGTTACGAGCAGTACTTC. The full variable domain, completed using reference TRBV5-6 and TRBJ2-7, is DAGVTQSPTHLIKTRGQQVTLRCSPKSGHDTVSWYQQALGQGPQFIFQYYEEEERQRGNFPDRFSGHQFPNYSSELNVNALLLGDSALYLCASSSQGYEQYFGPGTRLTVT.

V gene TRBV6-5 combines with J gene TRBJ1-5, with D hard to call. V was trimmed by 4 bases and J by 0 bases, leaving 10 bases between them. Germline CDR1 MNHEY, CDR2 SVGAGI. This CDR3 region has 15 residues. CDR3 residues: CASSLEGGSNQPQHF. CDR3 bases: TGTGCCAGCAGTTTAGAGGGAGGTAGCAATCAGCCCCAGCATTTT.

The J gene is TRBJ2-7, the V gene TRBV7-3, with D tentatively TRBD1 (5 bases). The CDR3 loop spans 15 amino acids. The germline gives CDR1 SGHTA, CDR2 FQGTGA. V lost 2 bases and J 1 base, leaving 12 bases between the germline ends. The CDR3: CASSLGTAGSYEQYF. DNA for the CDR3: TGTGCCAGCAGCTTAGGAACTGCAGGGTCCTACGAGCAGTACTTC.

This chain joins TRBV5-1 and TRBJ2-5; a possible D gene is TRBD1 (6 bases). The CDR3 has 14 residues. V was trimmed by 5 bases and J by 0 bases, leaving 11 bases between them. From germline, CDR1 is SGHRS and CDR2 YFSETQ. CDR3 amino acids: CASRIGTNQETQYF. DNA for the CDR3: TGCGCCAGCAGGATAGGGACAAACCAAGAGACCCAGTACTTC.

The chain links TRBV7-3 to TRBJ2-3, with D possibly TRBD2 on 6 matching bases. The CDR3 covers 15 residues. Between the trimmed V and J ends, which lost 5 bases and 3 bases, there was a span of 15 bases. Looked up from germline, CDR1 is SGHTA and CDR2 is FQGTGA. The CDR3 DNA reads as TGTGCCAGCAGCCCCTTGGAGGGCGGGACAGATACGCAGTATTTT. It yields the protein CASSPLEGGTDTQYF.

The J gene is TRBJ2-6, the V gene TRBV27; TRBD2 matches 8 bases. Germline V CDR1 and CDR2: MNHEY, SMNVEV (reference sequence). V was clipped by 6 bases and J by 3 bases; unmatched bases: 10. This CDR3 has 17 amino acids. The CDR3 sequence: CASSLWEGTSGANVLTF. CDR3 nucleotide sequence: TGTGCCAGCAGCCTATGGGAGGGGACTAGTGGGGCCAACGTCCTGACTTTC.

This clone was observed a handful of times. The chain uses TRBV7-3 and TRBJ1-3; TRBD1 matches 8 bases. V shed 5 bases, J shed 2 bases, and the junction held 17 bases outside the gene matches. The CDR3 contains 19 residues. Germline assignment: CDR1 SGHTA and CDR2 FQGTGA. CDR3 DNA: TGTGCCAGCAGCCCAAGGAGCGGGACAGGACCCCTCGCTGGAAACACCATATATTTT. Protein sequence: CASSPRSGTGPLAGNTIYF.

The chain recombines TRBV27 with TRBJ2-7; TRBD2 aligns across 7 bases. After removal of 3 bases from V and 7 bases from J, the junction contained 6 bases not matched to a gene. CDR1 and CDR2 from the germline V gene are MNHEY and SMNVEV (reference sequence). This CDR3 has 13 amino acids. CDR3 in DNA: TGTGCCAGCAGTTTCGGGGGGATCGGAGAGCAGTACTTC. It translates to CASSFGGIGEQYF.

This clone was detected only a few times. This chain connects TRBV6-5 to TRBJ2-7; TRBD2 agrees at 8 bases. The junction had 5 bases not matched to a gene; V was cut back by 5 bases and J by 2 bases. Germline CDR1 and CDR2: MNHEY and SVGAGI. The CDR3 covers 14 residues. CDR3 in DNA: TGTGCCAGCAGTCCCTTTAGCGGGACCTACGAGCAGTACTTC. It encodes CASSPFSGTYEQYF.

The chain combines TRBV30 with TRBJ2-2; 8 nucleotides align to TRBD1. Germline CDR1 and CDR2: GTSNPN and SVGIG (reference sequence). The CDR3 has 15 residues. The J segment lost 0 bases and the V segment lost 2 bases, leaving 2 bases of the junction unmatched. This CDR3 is CAWSKTGANTGELFF. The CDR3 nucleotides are TGTGCCTGGAGTAAGACAGGGGCGAACACCGGGGAGCTGTTTTTT.

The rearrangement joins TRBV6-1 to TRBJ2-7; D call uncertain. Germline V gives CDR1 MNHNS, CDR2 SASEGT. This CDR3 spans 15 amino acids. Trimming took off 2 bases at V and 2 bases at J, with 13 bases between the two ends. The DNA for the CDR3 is TGTGCCAGCAGTGAAATCCCGACACTGGCCTACGAGCAGTACTTC. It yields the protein CASSEIPTLAYEQYF.

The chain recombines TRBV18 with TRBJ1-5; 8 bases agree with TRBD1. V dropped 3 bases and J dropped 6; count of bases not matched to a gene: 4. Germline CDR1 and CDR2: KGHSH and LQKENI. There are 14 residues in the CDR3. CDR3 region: CASSPTDRGQPQHF. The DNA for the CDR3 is TGTGCCAGCTCACCGACTGACAGGGGTCAGCCCCAGCATTTT. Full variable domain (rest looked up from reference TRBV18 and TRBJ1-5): NAGVMQNPRHLVRRRGQEARLRCSPMKGHSHVYWYRQLPEEGLKFMVYLQKENIIDESGMPKERFSAEFPKEGPSILRIQQVVRGDSAAYFCASSPTDRGQPQHFGDGTRLSIL.

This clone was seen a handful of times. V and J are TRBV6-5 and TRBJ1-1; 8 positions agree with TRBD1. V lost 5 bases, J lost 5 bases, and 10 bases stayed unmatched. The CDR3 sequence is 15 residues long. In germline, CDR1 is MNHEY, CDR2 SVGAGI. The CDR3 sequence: CASSPAQNRGTEAFF. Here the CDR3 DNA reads TGTGCCAGCAGTCCTGCTCAGAACAGGGGGACTGAAGCTTTCTTT.

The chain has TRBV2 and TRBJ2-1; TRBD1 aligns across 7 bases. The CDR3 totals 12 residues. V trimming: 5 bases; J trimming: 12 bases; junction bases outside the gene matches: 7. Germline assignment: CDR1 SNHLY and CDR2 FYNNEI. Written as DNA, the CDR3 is TGTGCCAGCAGTCGAAGGACAGGTGGGCAGTTCTTC. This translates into CASSRRTGGQFF.

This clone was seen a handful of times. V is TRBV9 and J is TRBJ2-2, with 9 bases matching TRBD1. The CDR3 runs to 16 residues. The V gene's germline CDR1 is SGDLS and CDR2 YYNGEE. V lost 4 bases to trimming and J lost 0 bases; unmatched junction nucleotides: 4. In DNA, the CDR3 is TGTGCCAGCAGCACCTGGACAGGGGCGAACACCGGGGAGCTGTTTTTT. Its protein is CASSTWTGANTGELFF. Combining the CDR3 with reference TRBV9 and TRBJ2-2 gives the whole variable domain DSGVTQTPKHLITATGQRVTLRCSPRSGDLSVYWYQQSLDQGLQFLIQYYNGEERAKGNILERFSAQQFPDLHSELNLSSLELGDSALYFCASSTWTGANTGELFFGEGSRLTVL.

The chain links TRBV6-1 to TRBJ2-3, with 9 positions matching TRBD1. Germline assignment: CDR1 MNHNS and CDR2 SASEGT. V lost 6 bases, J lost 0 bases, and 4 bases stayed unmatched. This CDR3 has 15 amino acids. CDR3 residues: CASRAGTGSTDTQYF. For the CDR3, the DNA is TGTGCCAGCAGAGCCGGGACAGGGAGCACAGATACGCAGTATTTT.

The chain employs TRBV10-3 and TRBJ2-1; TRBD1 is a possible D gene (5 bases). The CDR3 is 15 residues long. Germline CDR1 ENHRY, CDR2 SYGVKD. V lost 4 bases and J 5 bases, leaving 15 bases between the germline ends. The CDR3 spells CAISGSQGQNNEQFF. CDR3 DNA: TGTGCCATCAGTGGATCGCAAGGACAAAACAATGAGCAGTTCTTC.

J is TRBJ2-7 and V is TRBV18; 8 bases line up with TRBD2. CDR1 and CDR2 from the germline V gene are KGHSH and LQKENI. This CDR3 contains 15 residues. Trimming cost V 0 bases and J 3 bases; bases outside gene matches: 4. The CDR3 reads CASSPPGGDYYEQYF. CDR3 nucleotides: TGTGCCAGCTCACCACCCGGGGGGGACTACTACGAGCAGTACTTC.

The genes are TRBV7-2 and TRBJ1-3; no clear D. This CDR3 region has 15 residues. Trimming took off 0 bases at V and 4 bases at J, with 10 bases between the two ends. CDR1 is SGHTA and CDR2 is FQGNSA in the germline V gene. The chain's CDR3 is CASSLAVAWGNTIYF. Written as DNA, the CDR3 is TGTGCCAGCAGCTTAGCGGTGGCTTGGGGAAACACCATATATTTT.

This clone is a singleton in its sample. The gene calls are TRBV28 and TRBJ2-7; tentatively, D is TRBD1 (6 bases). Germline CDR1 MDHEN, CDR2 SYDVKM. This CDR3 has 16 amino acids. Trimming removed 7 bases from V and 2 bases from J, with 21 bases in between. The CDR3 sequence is CASTHRSDSITYEQYF. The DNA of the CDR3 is TGTGCCAGCACCCATAGGTCGGACAGTATTACCTACGAGCAGTACTTC.

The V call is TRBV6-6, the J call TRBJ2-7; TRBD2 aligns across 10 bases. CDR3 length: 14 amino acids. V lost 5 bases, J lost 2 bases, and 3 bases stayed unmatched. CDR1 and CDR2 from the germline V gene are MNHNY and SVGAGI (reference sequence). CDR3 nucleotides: TGTGCCAGCAGTGGACTAGCGGACCCCTACGAGCAGTACTTC. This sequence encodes CASSGLADPYEQYF.

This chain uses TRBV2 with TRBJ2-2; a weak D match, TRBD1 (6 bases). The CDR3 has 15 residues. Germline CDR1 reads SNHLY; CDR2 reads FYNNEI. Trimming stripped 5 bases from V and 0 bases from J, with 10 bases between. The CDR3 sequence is CASSLGTTNTGELFF. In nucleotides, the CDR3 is TGTGCCAGCAGTCTCGGGACAACGAACACCGGGGAGCTGTTTTTT.

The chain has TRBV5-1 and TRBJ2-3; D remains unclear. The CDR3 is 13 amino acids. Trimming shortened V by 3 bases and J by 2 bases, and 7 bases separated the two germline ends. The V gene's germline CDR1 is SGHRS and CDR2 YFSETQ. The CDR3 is CASSWAPTDTQYF. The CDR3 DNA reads TGCGCCAGCAGCTGGGCCCCCACAGATACGCAGTATTTT.

The CDR3 nucleotides are TGTGCCAGCAGCGTCCTCGGGGGGCGCCTGGAGACCCAGTACTTC. Encoded protein: CASSVLGGRLETQYF. This sequence joins TRBV9 and TRBJ2-5; possible D gene TRBD2, 7 bases. V lost 2 bases and J lost 5, with 16 bases in between. The CDR3 is 15 amino acids. CDR1 and CDR2 from the germline V gene are SGDLS and YYNGEE.

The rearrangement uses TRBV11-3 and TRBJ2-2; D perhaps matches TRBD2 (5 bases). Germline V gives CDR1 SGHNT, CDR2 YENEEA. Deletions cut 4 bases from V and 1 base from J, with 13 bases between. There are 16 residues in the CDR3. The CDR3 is CASSSYDTRNTGELFF. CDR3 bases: TGTGCCAGCAGCTCCTACGACACTAGGAACACCGGGGAGCTGTTTTTT.

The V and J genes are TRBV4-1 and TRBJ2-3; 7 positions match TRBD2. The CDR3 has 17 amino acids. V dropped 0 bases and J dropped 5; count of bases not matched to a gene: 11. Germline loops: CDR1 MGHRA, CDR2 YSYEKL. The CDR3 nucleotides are TGCGCCAGCAGCCAAGATGTGCGAAGCGGGACTGGAGATACGCAGTATTTT. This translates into CASSQDVRSGTGDTQYF.

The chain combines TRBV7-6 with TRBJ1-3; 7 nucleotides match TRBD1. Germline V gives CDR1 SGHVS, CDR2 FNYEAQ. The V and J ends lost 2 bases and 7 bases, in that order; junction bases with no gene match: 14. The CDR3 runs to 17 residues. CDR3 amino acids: CASSLLPPSTGRNTIYF. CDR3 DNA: TGTGCCAGCAGCTTATTACCCCCCTCGACAGGGCGGAACACCATATATTTT.

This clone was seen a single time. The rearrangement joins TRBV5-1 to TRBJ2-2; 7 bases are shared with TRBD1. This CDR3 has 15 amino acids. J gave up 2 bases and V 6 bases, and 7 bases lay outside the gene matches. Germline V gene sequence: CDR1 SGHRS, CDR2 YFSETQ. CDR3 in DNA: TGCGCCAGCACCGAGGGGGCGGCAAACACCGGGGAGCTGTTTTTT. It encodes CASTEGAANTGELFF.

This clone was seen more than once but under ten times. CDR3 amino acids: CATSLDRGYTEAFF. In DNA form, the CDR3 reads TGTGCCACCAGTTTGGACAGGGGGTACACTGAAGCTTTCTTT. This chain uses TRBV15 with TRBJ1-1; 10 bases are a match to TRBD1. The germline CDR1 and CDR2 sequences are LNHNV and YYDKDF (reference sequence). This CDR3 region has 14 residues. V lost 6 bases and J lost 3; bases outside the gene matches: 4.

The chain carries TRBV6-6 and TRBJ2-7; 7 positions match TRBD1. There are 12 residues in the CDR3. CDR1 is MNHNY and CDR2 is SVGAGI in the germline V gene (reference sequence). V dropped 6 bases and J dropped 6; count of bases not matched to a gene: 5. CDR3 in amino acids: CASRTTGTEQYF. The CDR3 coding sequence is TGTGCCAGCAGAACGACAGGGACCGAGCAGTACTTC.

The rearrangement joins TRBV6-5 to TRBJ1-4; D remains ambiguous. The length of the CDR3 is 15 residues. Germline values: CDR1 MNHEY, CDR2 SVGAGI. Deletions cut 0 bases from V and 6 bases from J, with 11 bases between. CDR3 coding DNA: TGTGCCAGCAGTTACTCGGCGGGGATACATGAAAAACTGTTTTTT. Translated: CASSYSAGIHEKLFF.